These 15 T cell receptor beta chains came from one sample sequenced in a study of T-cell reconstitution after alpha-beta-depleted transplantation in children. Unique molecular identifiers were incorporated into the prepared TCRbeta library. One entry per CDR3 protein, called by TCRdb with MiXCR from the PCR reads. The repertoire includes some 340,000 distinct CDR3 sequences, approximately 10% of them detected once, and roughly 2.5% sits in the top ten. This material consisted of PBMCs from the stem cell graft donor, taken from the stem cell graft. Source of these receptors: a human donor who donated a stem cell graft to a child with acute lymphoblastic leukemia.

The V gene is TRBV3-1, the J gene TRBJ2-1; the D is unclear. CDR1 and CDR2 from the germline V gene are LGHDT and YNNKEL (reference sequence). Trimming shortened V by 0 bases and J by 3 bases, and 6 bases separated the two germline ends. This CDR3 comprises 14 residues. CDR3 coding DNA: TGTGCCAGCAGCCAAGATCGGCTCTACAATGAGCAGTTCTTC. Protein product: CASSQDRLYNEQFF.

The chain carries TRBV5-1 and TRBJ2-7; 11 bases match TRBD2. Losses at the gene ends were 0 bases for V and 0 bases for J; bases not matched to a gene: 5. The germline gives CDR1 SGHRS, CDR2 YFSETQ. This CDR3 spans 17 amino acids. CDR3 DNA: TGCGCCAGCAGCTTGGTCCAGACTAGCGGGGACTCCTACGAGCAGTACTTC. Translation gives CASSLVQTSGDSYEQYF.

V and J are TRBV20-1 and TRBJ2-5; 8 nucleotides align to TRBD2. CDR1 is DFQATT, CDR2 SNEGSKA, per germline (reference sequence). The V gene end was trimmed by 4 bases and the J gene end by 2 bases; junction bases not matched to a gene: 18. The CDR3 length is 18 residues. The DNA for the CDR3 is TGCAGTGCTACCCCCACTAGCGGATCACCCTGGAAGCAAGAGACCCAGTACTTC. It yields the protein CSATPTSGSPWKQETQYF.

The genes are TRBV20-1 and TRBJ2-1, with D possibly TRBD2 on 6 matching bases. Germline CDR1 DFQATT, CDR2 SNEGSKA (reference sequence). The CDR3 sequence is 16 residues long. Deletions cut 5 bases from V and 0 bases from J, with 17 bases between. CDR3 nucleotide sequence: TGCAGTGCTCAAGAGCCTAGCGCTAGCTCCTACAATGAGCAGTTCTTC. This codes for CSAQEPSASSYNEQFF.

The chain employs TRBV7-6 and TRBJ2-1; the D gene is possibly TRBD1 (6 bases). This CDR3 spans 16 amino acids. Germline-derived CDR1 and CDR2 are SGHVS and FNYEAQ. The germline V and J ends were trimmed by 5 bases and 4 bases, with 18 bases remaining between them. The CDR3 sequence is CASSPGAVGLYNEQFF. The CDR3 nucleotides are TGTGCCAGCAGCCCAGGGGCCGTGGGCCTTTACAATGAGCAGTTCTTC.

This clonotype was picked up many times. Here the CDR3 reads CASRGQLAEKLFF. DNA for the CDR3: TGTGCCAGCAGGGGACAGTTAGCCGAAAAACTGTTTTTT. The genes are TRBV27 and TRBJ1-4; 7 bases align to TRBD1. With 6 bases clipped from V and 8 bases from J, the junction kept 6 bases outside the gene matches. This CDR3 is built from 13 residues. Germline V gives CDR1 MNHEY, CDR2 SMNVEV (reference sequence).

The chain combines TRBV20-1 with TRBJ2-1, with 9 bases aligning to TRBD2. Germline assignment: CDR1 DFQATT and CDR2 SNEGSKA (reference sequence). The CDR3 is 14 residues long. V trimming: 7 bases; J trimming: 1 base; junction bases outside the gene matches: 5. The CDR3 spells CSGREGLSYNEQFF. In DNA, the CDR3 is TGCAGTGGGCGGGAGGGCCTTTCCTACAATGAGCAGTTCTTC.

The rearrangement uses TRBV7-2 and TRBJ2-2, with 7 bases identical to TRBD1. Trimming cost V 0 bases and J 5 bases; bases outside gene matches: 3. Germline CDR1 and CDR2: SGHTA and FQGNSA. The CDR3 is 15 amino acids. CDR3 coding DNA: TGTGCCAGCAGCTTAGCAGGGGGCAGTACCGGGGAGCTGTTTTTT. This gives the protein CASSLAGGSTGELFF.

In this sample, this clonotype turned up a few times. The chain recombines TRBV7-3 with TRBJ2-1; D perhaps matches TRBD2 (5 bases). The V gene lost 3 bases and the J gene lost 5 bases, with 14 bases spanning the gap. The CDR3 spans 15 residues. Germline V gives CDR1 SGHTA, CDR2 FQGTGA. The CDR3 loop reads CASSFGLAGHNEQFF. In DNA form, the CDR3 reads TGTGCCAGCAGCTTTGGGCTAGCAGGCCACAATGAGCAGTTCTTC. The whole variable domain, remainder taken from reference TRBV7-3 and TRBJ2-1, is GAGVSQTPSNKVTEKGKYVELRCDPISGHTALYWYRQSLGQGPEFLIYFQGTGAADDSGLPNDRFFAVRPEGSVSTLKIQRTERGDSAVYLCASSFGLAGHNEQFFGPGTRLTVL.

V usage is TRBV3-1 and J usage is TRBJ2-2; D unclear. The CDR3 extends over 11 amino acids. The germline gives CDR1 LGHDT, CDR2 YNNKEL (reference sequence). V lost 6 bases and J lost 8, with 7 bases in between. Here the CDR3 reads CASRGSGELFF. The CDR3 nucleotides read TGTGCCAGCAGAGGGTCTGGGGAGCTGTTTTTT.

The chain is built from TRBV11-2 and TRBJ1-2; 12 bases match TRBD1. The CDR3 consists of 14 residues. J lost 8 bases, V lost 5 bases, and 6 bases had no gene match. The germline CDR1 and CDR2 sequences are SGHAT and FQNNGV. CDR3 sequence reads: CASSLGTGGEGYTF. The CDR3 nucleotides are TGTGCCAGCAGCCTAGGGACAGGGGGCGAAGGCTACACCTTC.

This clonotype was seen repeatedly, ten times or more. The chain couples TRBV5-5 to TRBJ1-2; no reliable D call. The germline V gene encodes CDR1 SGHKS and CDR2 YYEKEE (reference sequence). The CDR3 sequence is 13 residues long. V lost 2 bases, J lost 2 bases, and 7 bases lay in between. CDR3 sequence: CASSLGPNYGYTF. DNA of the CDR3: TGTGCCAGCAGCTTAGGACCGAACTATGGCTACACCTTC.

This clonotype was seen repeatedly, ten times or more. The chain couples TRBV28 to TRBJ2-1; 7 bases align to TRBD2. The CDR3 loop spans 15 amino acids. Germline lookup yields CDR1 MDHEN and CDR2 SYDVKM. After removal of 6 bases from V and 0 bases from J, the junction contained 5 bases not matched to a gene. For the CDR3, the DNA is TGTGCCAGCAGGAAGGGACTATCCTCCTACAATGAGCAGTTCTTC. Translated, it gives CASRKGLSSYNEQFF.

To note about this clonotype: An end of the junction does not agree with germline; a read error may underlie this. The rearrangement links TRBV7-7 to TRBJ2-5; unclear D gene. Germline CDR1 is SSHAT and CDR2 is FNYEAQ (reference sequence). This CDR3 spans 16 amino acids. For the CDR3, the DNA is TGTGCTAGCAGCTCAACCTCTTCAGTTGACTCCGAGACCCAGTACTTC. It specifies CASSSTSSVDSETQYF.

The sample holds many counts of this clonotype. The chain combines TRBV12-5 with TRBJ2-3, with 10 bases aligning to TRBD1. Trimming took 6 bases from V and 1 from J; bases not matched to a gene: 4. This CDR3 is built from 15 residues. CDR1 LGHNT and CDR2 FRNRAP come from the germline V gene. CDR3 nucleotides: TGTGCTAGTGGCCGGACAGGGGGAGGCACAGATACGCAGTATTTT. It yields the protein CASGRTGGGTDTQYF.